The rows below give T cell receptor beta chains drawn from one sample of a study of T cell responses to AZD1222 COVID-19 vaccine. The table came from immunoSEQ multiplex PCR; TCRdb's copy has only in-frame clones and leaves some out. Altogether 95,000 to 100,000 clones are present, about 86% being singletons, with the ten largest covering under 1.5%. The input for sequencing was peripheral blood, taken on day 0 of AZD1222 vaccination. The receptors come from an adult in good health. The CDR3 runs from the conserved cysteine through the conserved F or W. The order of the fields is CDR3 protein, CDR3 DNA, V gene, D gene, J gene, clone size. The D gene is left open where the match is weak. For some rows the clone size is stated as once, few or many, or as a class when expanded; others skip it.

CASSESSGNTIYF,TGTGCCAGCAGCGAAAGCTCTGGAAACACCATATATTTT,TRBV9,.,TRBJ1-3,.
CASSLELTGELFF,TGTGCCAGCAGCTTAGAACTCACCGGGGAGCTGTTTTTT,TRBV7-7,.,TRBJ2-2,once
CASSFSRTNEKLFF,TGTGCCAGCAGTTTTAGTCGAACTAATGAAAAACTGTTTTTT,TRBV28,.,TRBJ1-4,.
CASSLRDRDGYTF,TGTGCCAGCAGTTTACGAGACAGGGACGGCTACACCTTC,TRBV27,TRBD1,TRBJ1-2,.
CASSWLIGSGNEQFF,TGTGCCAGCAGTTGGCTCATTGGCAGCGGGAATGAGCAGTTCTTC,TRBV28,.,TRBJ2-1,.
CASSFRRGNQPQHF,TGTGCCAGCAGCTTCAGGCGAGGCAATCAGCCCCAGCATTTT,TRBV7-2,.,TRBJ1-5,.
CASSRSGRTNEKLFF,TGTGCCAGCAGTCGAAGCGGGAGAACAAATGAAAAACTGTTTTTT,TRBV27,.,TRBJ1-4,once
CASSSAGTGGLGSPLHF,TGTGCCAGCAGCTCGGCCGGGACAGGGGGATTAGGTTCACCCCTCCACTTT,TRBV7-9,TRBD1,TRBJ1-6,.
CASSQEGYLDTQYF,TGTGCCAGCAGCCAAGAAGGATACTTGGATACGCAGTATTTT,TRBV4-2,.,TRBJ2-3,.
CASSPAGNSGGYNEQFF,TGCGCCAGCAGCCCCGCCGGGAATAGCGGGGGCTACAATGAGCAGTTCTTC,TRBV4-1,TRBD2,TRBJ2-1,.
CASSPGANYGYTF,TGTGCCAGCAGTCCCGGGGCTAACTATGGCTACACCTTC,TRBV27,.,TRBJ1-2,.
CASSAGGAGGTIYF,TGTGCCAGCAGCGCAGGGGGCGCGGGGGGCACCATATATTTT,TRBV9,TRBD1,TRBJ1-3,.
CASSPPGQGPRDNEQFF,TGTGCCAGCAGCCCCCCGGGGCAGGGGCCTAGGGACAATGAGCAGTTCTTC,TRBV7-3,.,TRBJ2-1,.
CASSPGTPENNYEQYF,TGTGCCAGCTCCCCAGGGACTCCAGAGAACAACTACGAGCAGTACTTC,TRBV18,.,TRBJ2-7,.
CASRRGGENSPLHF,TGTGCCAGCAGGCGGGGGGGGGAGAATTCACCCCTCCACTTT,TRBV28,.,TRBJ1-6,.
CAWSVLRGNTIYF,TGTGCCTGGAGTGTACTCCGAGGAAACACCATATATTTT,TRBV30,.,TRBJ1-3,few
CASSLGDRGPDTQYF,TGTGCCAGCAGCTTGGGGGACAGGGGGCCAGATACGCAGTATTTT,TRBV5-6,TRBD1,TRBJ2-3,.
CASRRQASSYNEQFF,TGTGCCAGCAGGAGACAGGCCAGCTCCTACAATGAGCAGTTCTTC,TRBV7-2,.,TRBJ2-1,.
CASSEALVGTVGLTDTQYF,TGTGCCAGCAGTGAAGCGCTAGTGGGGACCGTAGGCCTCACAGATACGCAGTATTTT,TRBV6-1,.,TRBJ2-3,.
CASTQFDEQFF,TGCGCCAGCACTCAGTTCGATGAGCAGTTCTTC,TRBV5-1,.,TRBJ2-1,.
CASSLPPSGYGNTIYF,TGTGCCAGCAGTTTGCCTCCTTCGGGATATGGAAACACCATATATTTT,TRBV6-5,.,TRBJ1-3,.
CASSSPSGPYNEQFF,TGTGCCAGCAGCTCACCTAGCGGTCCATACAATGAGCAGTTCTTC,TRBV5-4,TRBD2,TRBJ2-1,.
CASRRGLPLWDTIYF,TGTGCCAGCAGACGCGGACTCCCCCTTTGGGACACCATATATTTT,TRBV6-5,.,TRBJ1-3,.
CASSPVGSSGNTIYF,TGTGCCAGCTCCCCGGTCGGGTCGTCTGGAAACACCATATATTTT,TRBV6-5,.,TRBJ1-3,.
CASSTRGANTEAFF,TGCGCCAGCAGCACCCGGGGGGCGAACACTGAAGCTTTCTTT,TRBV5-1,.,TRBJ1-1,.
CASSSPSSGNTIYF,TGTGCCAGCAGCTCACCGAGCTCTGGAAACACCATATATTTT,TRBV5-4,.,TRBJ1-3,once
CASSSQYRSPLHF,TGTGCCAGCAGTTCCCAGTATCGTTCACCCCTCCACTTT,TRBV12-3/TRBV12-4,.,TRBJ1-6,.
CSVIQVTEAFF,TGCAGCGTCATACAGGTAACTGAAGCTTTCTTT,TRBV29-1,.,TRBJ1-1,.
CAIPGQGVNEQFF,TGTGCCATCCCGGGACAGGGGGTAAATGAGCAGTTCTTC,TRBV7-9,TRBD1,TRBJ2-1,.
CASSPGVGFF,TGTGCCAGCAGTCCCGGGGTTGGGTTTTTT,TRBV27,.,TRBJ1-4,.
CASSLFGTRSDEQYF,TGTGCCAGCAGCTTGTTCGGGACACGGTCCGACGAGCAGTACTTC,TRBV11-2,.,TRBJ2-7,.
CASSRRPGTGGLYNEQFF,TGCGCCAGCAGCCGCCGCCCTGGGACTGGAGGGTTGTACAATGAGCAGTTCTTC,TRBV5-1,.,TRBJ2-1,.
CATSRGGTGKGGEAFF,TGTGCCACCAGCAGAGGGGGGACAGGGAAAGGCGGTGAAGCTTTCTTT,TRBV15,TRBD1,TRBJ1-1,once